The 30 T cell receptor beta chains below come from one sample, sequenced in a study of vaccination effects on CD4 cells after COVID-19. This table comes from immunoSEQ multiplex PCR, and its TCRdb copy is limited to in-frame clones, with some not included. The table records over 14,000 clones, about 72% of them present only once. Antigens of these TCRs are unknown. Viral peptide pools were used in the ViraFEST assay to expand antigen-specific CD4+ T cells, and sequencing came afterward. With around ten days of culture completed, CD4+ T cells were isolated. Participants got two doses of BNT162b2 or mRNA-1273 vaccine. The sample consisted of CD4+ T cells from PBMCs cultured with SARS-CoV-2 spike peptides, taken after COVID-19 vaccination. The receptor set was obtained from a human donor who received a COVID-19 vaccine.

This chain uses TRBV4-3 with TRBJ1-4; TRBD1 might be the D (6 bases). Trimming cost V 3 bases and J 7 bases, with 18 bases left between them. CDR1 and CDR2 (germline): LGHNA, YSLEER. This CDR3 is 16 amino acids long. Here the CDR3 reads CASSHGDRPFTEKLFF. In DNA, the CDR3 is TGCGCCAGCAGCCACGGCGACAGGCCATTTACTGAAAAACTGTTTTTT.

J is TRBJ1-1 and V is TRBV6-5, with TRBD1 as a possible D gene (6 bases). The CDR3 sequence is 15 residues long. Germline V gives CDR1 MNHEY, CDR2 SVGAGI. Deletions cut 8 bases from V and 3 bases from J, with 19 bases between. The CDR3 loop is CASAYLRGGDTEAFF. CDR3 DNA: TGTGCCAGCGCTTACTTGCGAGGGGGGGACACTGAAGCTTTCTTT.

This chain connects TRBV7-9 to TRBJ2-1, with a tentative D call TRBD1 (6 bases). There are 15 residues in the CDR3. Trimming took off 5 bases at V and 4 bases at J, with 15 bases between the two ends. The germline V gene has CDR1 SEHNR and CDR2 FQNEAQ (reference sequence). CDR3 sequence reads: CASSPLPGAYNEQFF. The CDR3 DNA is TGTGCCAGCAGCCCCCTACCAGGGGCTTACAATGAGCAGTTCTTC.

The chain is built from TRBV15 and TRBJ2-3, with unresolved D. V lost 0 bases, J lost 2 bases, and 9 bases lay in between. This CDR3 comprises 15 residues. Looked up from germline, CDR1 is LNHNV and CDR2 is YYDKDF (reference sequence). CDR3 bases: TGTGCCACCAGCAGAGATCCGACCCCCACAGATACGCAGTATTTT. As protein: CATSRDPTPTDTQYF.

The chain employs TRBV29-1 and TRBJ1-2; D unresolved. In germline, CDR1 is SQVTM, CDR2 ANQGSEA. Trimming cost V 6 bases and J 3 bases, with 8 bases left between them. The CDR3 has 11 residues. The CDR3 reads CSVLEHYGYTF. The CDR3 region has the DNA TGCAGCGTGCTGGAGCACTATGGCTACACCTTC.

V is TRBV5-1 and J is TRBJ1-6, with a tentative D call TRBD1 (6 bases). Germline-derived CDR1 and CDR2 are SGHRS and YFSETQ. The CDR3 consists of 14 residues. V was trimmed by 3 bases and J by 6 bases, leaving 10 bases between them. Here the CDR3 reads CASSSRQANSPLHF. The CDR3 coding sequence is TGCGCCAGCAGCTCTCGACAGGCTAATTCACCCCTCCACTTT. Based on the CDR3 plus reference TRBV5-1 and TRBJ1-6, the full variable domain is KAGVTQTPRYLIKTRGQQVTLSCSPISGHRSVSWYQQTPGQGLQFLFEYFSETQRNKGNFPGRFSGRQFSNSRSEMNVSTLELGDSALYLCASSSRQANSPLHFGNGTRLTVT.

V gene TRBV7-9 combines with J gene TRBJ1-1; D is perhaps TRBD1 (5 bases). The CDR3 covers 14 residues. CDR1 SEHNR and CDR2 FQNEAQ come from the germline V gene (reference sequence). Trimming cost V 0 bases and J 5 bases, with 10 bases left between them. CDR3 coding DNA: TGTGCCAGCAGCTTAGCTGGCGGGGGGACTGAAGCTTTCTTT. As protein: CASSLAGGGTEAFF.

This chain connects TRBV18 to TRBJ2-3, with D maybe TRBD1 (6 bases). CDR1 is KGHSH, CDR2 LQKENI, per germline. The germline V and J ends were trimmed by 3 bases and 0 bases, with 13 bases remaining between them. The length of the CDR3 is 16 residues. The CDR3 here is CASSPGQLQSTDTQYF. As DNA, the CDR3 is TGTGCCAGCTCACCTGGACAGTTACAAAGCACAGATACGCAGTATTTT.

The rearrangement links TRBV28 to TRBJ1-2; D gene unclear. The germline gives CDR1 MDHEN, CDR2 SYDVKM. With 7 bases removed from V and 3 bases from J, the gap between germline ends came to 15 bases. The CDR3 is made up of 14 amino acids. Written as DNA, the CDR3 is TGTGCCAGCACTACGGGAGGGTCCCACTATGGCTACACCTTC. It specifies CASTTGGSHYGYTF.

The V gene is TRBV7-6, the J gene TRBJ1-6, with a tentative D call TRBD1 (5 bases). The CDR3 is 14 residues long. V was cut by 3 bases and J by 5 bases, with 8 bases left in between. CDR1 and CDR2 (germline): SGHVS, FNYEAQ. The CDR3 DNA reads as TGTGCCAGCAGCTTGGGGCAGAATAATTCACCCCTCCACTTT. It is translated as CASSLGQNNSPLHF.

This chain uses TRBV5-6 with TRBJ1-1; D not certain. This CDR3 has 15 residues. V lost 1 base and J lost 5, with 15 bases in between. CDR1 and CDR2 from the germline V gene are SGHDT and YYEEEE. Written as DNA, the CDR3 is TGTGCCAGCAGCTTGAGTTCTTCAAGACCGACTGAAGCTTTCTTT. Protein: CASSLSSSRPTEAFF.

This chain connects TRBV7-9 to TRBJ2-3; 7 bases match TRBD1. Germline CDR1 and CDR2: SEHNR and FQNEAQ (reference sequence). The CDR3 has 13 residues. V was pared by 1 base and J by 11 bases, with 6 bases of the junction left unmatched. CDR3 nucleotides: TGTGCCAGCAGCTTAGGCAGTTGGGACAGGCAGTATTTT. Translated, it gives CASSLGSWDRQYF.

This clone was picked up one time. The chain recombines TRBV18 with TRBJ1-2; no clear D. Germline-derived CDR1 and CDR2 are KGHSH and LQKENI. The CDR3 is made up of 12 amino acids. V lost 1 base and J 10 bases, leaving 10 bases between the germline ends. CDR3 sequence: CASSPRDFPYTF. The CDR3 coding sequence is TGTGCCAGCTCACCACGGGATTTTCCCTACACCTTC.

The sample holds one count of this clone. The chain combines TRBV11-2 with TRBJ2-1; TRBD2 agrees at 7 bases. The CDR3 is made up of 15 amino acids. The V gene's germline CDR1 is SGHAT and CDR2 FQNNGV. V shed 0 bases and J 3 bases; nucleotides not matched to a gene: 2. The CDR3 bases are TGTGCCAGCAGCTTAGACGGACTAGGCTACAATGAGCAGTTCTTC. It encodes CASSLDGLGYNEQFF.

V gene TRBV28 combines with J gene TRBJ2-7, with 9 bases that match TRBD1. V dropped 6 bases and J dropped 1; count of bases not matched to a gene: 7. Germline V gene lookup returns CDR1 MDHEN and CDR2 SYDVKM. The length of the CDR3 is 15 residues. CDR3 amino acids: CASRSTGGASYEQYF. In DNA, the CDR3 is TGTGCCAGCAGATCAACAGGGGGCGCTTCCTACGAGCAGTACTTC.

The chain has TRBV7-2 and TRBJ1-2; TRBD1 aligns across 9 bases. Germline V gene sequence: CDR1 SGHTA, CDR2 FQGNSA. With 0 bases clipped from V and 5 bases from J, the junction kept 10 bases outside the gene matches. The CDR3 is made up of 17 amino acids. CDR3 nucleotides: TGTGCCAGCAGCTTAGCGGGGCCGGGACAGGGCGATTATGGCTACACCTTC. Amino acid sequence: CASSLAGPGQGDYGYTF.

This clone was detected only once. The CDR3 region has the DNA TGTGCCAGCAGCTTAGGATACTACGAGCAGTACTTC. Translating it yields CASSLGYYEQYF. This chain connects TRBV7-2 to TRBJ2-7; D not certain. Germline loops: CDR1 SGHTA, CDR2 FQGNSA. The CDR3 contains 12 residues. The germline V and J ends were trimmed by 1 base and 3 bases, with 4 bases remaining between them.

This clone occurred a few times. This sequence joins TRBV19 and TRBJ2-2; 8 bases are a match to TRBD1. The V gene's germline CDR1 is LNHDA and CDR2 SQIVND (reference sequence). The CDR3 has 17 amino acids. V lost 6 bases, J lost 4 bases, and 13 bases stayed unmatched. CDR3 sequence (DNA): TGTGCCAGTAGCCGAATCCCTGGACAGGGAAGCACCGGGGAGCTGTTTTTT. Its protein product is CASSRIPGQGSTGELFF.

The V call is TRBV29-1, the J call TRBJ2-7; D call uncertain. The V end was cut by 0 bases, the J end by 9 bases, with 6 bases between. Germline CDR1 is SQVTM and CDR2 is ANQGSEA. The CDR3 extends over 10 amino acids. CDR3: CSVEEDGQYF. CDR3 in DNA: TGCAGCGTTGAAGAAGACGGGCAGTACTTC.

The CDR3 DNA is TGTGCCAGCAGTTACTCGGAGTTGGGTGAGCAGTTCTTC. Protein product: CASSYSELGEQFF. The rearrangement joins TRBV6-2 or TRBV6-3 to TRBJ2-1; D gene unclear. CDR3 length equals 13 residues. Per germline, CDR1 MNHEY and CDR2 SVGEGT. The V end lost 0 bases, the J end lost 9 bases, and 9 bases lay between the germline ends.

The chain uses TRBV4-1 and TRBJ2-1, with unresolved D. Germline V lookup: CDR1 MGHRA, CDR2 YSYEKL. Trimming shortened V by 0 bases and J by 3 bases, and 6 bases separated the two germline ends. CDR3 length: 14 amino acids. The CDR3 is CASSQDRYYNEQFF. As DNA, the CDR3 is TGCGCCAGCAGCCAAGATAGATACTACAATGAGCAGTTCTTC.

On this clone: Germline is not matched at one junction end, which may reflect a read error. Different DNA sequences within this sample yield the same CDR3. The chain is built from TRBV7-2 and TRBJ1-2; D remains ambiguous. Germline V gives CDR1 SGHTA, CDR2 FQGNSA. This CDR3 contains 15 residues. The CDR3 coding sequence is TGTGCCAGCAGCCTAGCGAGCGGCAACCTCTATGGCTACACCTTC. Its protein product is CASSLASGNLYGYTF.

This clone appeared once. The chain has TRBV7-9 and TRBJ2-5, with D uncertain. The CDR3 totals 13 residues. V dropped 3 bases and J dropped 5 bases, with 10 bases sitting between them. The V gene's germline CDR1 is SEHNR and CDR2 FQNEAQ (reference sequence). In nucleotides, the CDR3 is TGTGCCAGCAGCTTGGGGAAGCAGGAGACCCAGTACTTC. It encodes CASSLGKQETQYF.

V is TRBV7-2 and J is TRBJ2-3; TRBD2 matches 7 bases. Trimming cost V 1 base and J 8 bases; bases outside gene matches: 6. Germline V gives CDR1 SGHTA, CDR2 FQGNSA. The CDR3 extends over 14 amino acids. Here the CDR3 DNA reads TGTGCCAGCAGCTTAGACCCTAGCGGACCTACGCAGTATTTT. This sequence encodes CASSLDPSGPTQYF.

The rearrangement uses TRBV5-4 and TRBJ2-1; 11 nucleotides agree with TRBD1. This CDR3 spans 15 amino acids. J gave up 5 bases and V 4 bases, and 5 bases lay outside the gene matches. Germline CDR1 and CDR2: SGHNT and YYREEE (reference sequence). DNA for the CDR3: TGTGCCAGCAGCCCCGGGACAGGGGGTCACAATGAGCAGTTCTTC. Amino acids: CASSPGTGGHNEQFF. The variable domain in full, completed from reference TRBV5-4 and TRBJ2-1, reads ETGVTQSPTHLIKTRGQQVTLRCSSQSGHNTVSWYQQALGQGPQFIFQYYREEENGRGNFPPRFSGLQFPNYSSELNVNALELDDSALYLCASSPGTGGHNEQFFGPGTRLTVL.

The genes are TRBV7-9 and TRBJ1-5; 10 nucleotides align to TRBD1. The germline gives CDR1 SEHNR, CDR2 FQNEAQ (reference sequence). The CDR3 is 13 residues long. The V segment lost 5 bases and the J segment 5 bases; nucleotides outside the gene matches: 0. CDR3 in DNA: TGTGCCAGCAGCGGACAGGGGGATCAGCCCCAGCATTTT. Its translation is CASSGQGDQPQHF.

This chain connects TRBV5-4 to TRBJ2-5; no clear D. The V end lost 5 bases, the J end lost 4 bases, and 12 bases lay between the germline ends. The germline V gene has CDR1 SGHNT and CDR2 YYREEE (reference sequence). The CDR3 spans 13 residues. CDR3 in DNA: TGTGCCAGCAGTTTGCCCACCTTAGAGACCCAGTACTTC. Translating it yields CASSLPTLETQYF.

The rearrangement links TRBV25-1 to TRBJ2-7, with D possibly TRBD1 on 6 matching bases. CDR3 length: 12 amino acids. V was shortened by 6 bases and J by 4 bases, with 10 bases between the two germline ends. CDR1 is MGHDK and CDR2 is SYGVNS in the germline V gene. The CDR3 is CASSQTGYEQYF. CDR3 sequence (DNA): TGTGCCAGCAGCCAAACAGGGTACGAGCAGTACTTC.

CDR3 bases: TGTGCCAGCAGTAGAAGGGGGGGGCGCGGCTATGGCTACACCTTC. It codes for CASSRRGGRGYGYTF. This chain links TRBV5-6 with TRBJ1-2, with D possibly being TRBD1 (6 bases). V was cut by 5 bases and J by 4 bases, with 18 bases left in between. From germline, CDR1 is SGHDT and CDR2 YYEEEE. The CDR3 length is 15 residues. Complete variable domain (other parts from reference TRBV5-6 and TRBJ1-2): DAGVTQSPTHLIKTRGQQVTLRCSPKSGHDTVSWYQQALGQGPQFIFQYYEEEERQRGNFPDRFSGHQFPNYSSELNVNALLLGDSALYLCASSRRGGRGYGYTFGSGTRLTVV.

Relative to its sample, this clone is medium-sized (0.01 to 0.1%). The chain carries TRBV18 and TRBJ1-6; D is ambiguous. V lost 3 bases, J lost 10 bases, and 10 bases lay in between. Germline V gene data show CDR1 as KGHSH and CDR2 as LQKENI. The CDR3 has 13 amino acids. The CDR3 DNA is TGTGCCAGCTCACCCTCGGGAGAGTCACCCCTCCACTTT. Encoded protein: CASSPSGESPLHF.